The 4 T cell receptor beta chains listed next were all sequenced from one sample in a study of CD8 T cells in ankylosing spondylitis. TCRdb passed the 5' RACE reads through MiXCR, listing each CDR3 protein once. The data hold 240,000 or so distinct CDR3 sequences, with roughly 8.6% observed a single time. The source material was blood, either unsorted or a sorted T cell fraction (not recorded which). The receptors derive from a male donor with ankylosing spondylitis or in good health (not recorded which).

Many counts were recorded for this clonotype. V and J are TRBV5-1 and TRBJ2-5, with 11 bases matching TRBD2. The CDR3 runs 15 residues. Germline CDR1 and CDR2: SGHRS and YFSETQ. The V gene end was trimmed by 4 bases and the J gene end by 3 bases; junction bases not matched to a gene: 5. CDR3 in DNA: TGCGCCAGCAGCCTGACGACTAGCGGGGAAGAGACCCAGTACTTC. It is translated as CASSLTTSGEETQYF.

This clonotype was detected ten times or more. The chain employs TRBV6-5 and TRBJ2-1; a possible D gene is TRBD2 (6 bases). With 2 bases removed from V and 9 bases from J, the gap between germline ends came to 23 bases. The CDR3 totals 17 residues. Germline CDR1 reads MNHEY; CDR2 reads SVGAGI. The CDR3 DNA reads TGTGCCAGCAGTTACACTGAGGGCGGGATCTACGGGGGTGAGCAGTTCTTC. Protein: CASSYTEGGIYGGEQFF.

This clonotype came up many times. The chain uses TRBV20-1 and TRBJ2-1, with 7 nucleotides matching TRBD1. The CDR3 is 14 residues long. Germline CDR1 reads DFQATT; CDR2 reads SNEGSKA (reference sequence). Trimming removed 5 bases from V and 6 bases from J; junction bases left unmatched: 10. CDR3 DNA sequence: TGCAGTGCTGACAGGGCTGGGACCTTCAATGAGCAGTTCTTC. It yields the protein CSADRAGTFNEQFF.

This clonotype was detected many times. The CDR3 region is CASSSRGGGAGAFF. The CDR3 nucleotides are TGTGCCAGCAGCTCTAGGGGCGGCGGAGCCGGCGCGTTCTTC. The chain uses TRBV7-9 and TRBJ2-1; D may be TRBD1 (5 bases). With 4 bases removed from V and 15 bases from J, the gap between germline ends came to 22 bases. The CDR3 sequence is 14 residues long. Germline-derived CDR1 and CDR2 are SEHNR and FQNEAQ (reference sequence). The variable domain in full, completed from reference TRBV7-9 and TRBJ2-1, reads DTGVSQNPRHKITKRGQNVTFRCDPISEHNRLYWYRQTLGQGPEFLTYFQNEAQLEKSRLLSDRFSAERPKGSFSTLEIQRTEQGDSAMYLCASSSRGGGAGAFFGPGTRLTVL.